The present entry profiles one T cell receptor (beta chain) with its context. This sample stems from a study of graft-versus-host responses after intestinal transplantation. The wider study: Every transplant recipient was induced with anti-thymocyte globulin, then maintained on tacrolimus and steroids for about three years.

Profiling relied on immunoSEQ multiplex PCR, and the TCRdb table lists in-frame clones only, not all of them. The table lists some 8,000 clones, approximately 81% of them singletons. The V and J ends lost 3 bases and 4 bases, in that order; junction bases with no gene match: 2. The length of the CDR3 is 14 residues. Per the germline V gene, CDR1 is SNHLY and CDR2 is FYNNEI. The graft tissue was processed, and this released both intraepithelial and lamina propria lymphocytes. The TCR was taken from a human patient who received an intestinal transplant, so some T cells may come from the graft donor. The source was ileum tissue, collected approximately 230 days after intestinal transplant. This rearrangement joins TRBV2 to TRBJ2-2; 7 nucleotides agree with TRBD1. The CDR3 nucleotides are TGTGCCAGCAGTGAGGGACAGCTCACCGGGGAGCTGTTTTTT. The encoded protein is CASSEGQLTGELFF.